This TCR beta chain derives from a study of OX40 agonist ivuxolimab in advanced cancers. Study outcomes and limitations: Determination of antigen specificity was not performed for the expanded peripheral T cells.

Germline assignment: CDR1 MNHEY and CDR2 SVGAGI. Trimming removed 2 bases from V and 3 bases from J, with 11 bases in between. The CDR3 extends over 14 amino acids. As for this clone: As yet, its antigen is unknown.

Libraries were prepared by immunoSEQ multiplex PCR; TCRdb keeps only in-frame clonotypes and omits some of them. The profile shows roughly 87,000 clones, approximately 91% of them singletons. This chain connects TRBV6-5 to TRBJ2-7; weak D call: TRBD1 (6 bases). The sample consisted of CD4+ or CD8+ T cells sorted from blood, taken in a trial of the OX40 agonist ivuxolimab. The origin of this receptor is an adult with an advanced solid tumor such as melanoma, head and neck, liver or kidney cancer. CDR3 amino acids: CASSYRDTDYEQYF. The CDR3 region has the DNA TGTGCCAGCAGTTACAGGGACACAGACTACGAGCAGTACTTC.